A selection of T cell receptor beta chains follows, all from one sample in a study of vaccination and CD4 T cells after COVID-19. The antigens for these receptors are not known. Each CDR3 protein gets one entry after TCRdb re-called the PCR reads with MiXCR. The sample holds more than 12,000 distinct CDR3 sequences, just over 20% seen once. The material sequenced was CD4+ T cells from blood, cultured in vitro, taken before SARS-CoV-2 vaccination. These receptors all stem from a human donor who received a COVID-19 vaccine. Each CDR3 is given with its conserved first and last residue. A D gene is named only where the DNA matches it firmly. Not all rows give a size; the values are once, few, many and, for expanded clones, a class.

d_call: TRBD2
v_call: TRBV27
j_call: TRBJ2-3
clone_size: few
cdr3_aa: CASSRGLSTDTQYF
cdr3_nt: TGTGCCAGCAGTAGGGGACTATCTACAGATACGCAGTATTTT

d_call: -
v_call: TRBV20-1
j_call: TRBJ1-5
clone_size: few
cdr3_aa: CSARVGNNQPQHF
cdr3_nt: TGCAGTGCTAGAGTAGGTAACAATCAGCCCCAGCATTTT

d_call: -
v_call: TRBV5-8
j_call: TRBJ2-6
clone_size: -
cdr3_aa: CASSLVGDISGANVLTF
cdr3_nt: TGTGCCAGCAGCTTGGTGGGGGATATCTCTGGGGCCAACGTCCTGACTTTC

d_call: TRBD2
v_call: TRBV24-1
j_call: TRBJ2-1
clone_size: large
cdr3_aa: CATSDPGTSTSGEQFF
cdr3_nt: TGTGCCACCAGTGACCCCGGGACTAGCACGTCCGGTGAGCAGTTCTTC

d_call: -
v_call: TRBV2
j_call: TRBJ2-5
clone_size: -
cdr3_aa: CASRSETQYF
cdr3_nt: TGTGCCAGCAGGAGTGAGACCCAGTACTTC

d_call: -
v_call: TRBV6-1
j_call: TRBJ1-5
clone_size: medium-sized
cdr3_aa: CASRGFNQPQHF
cdr3_nt: TGTGCCAGCAGAGGGTTCAATCAGCCCCAGCATTTT

d_call: TRBD1
v_call: TRBV7-8
j_call: TRBJ2-7
clone_size: -
cdr3_aa: CASSRGQGAEQYF
cdr3_nt: TGTGCCAGCAGCCGGGGACAGGGGGCCGAGCAGTACTTC

d_call: -
v_call: TRBV6-5
j_call: TRBJ1-1
clone_size: -
cdr3_aa: CASSYSTFEAFF
cdr3_nt: TGTGCCAGCAGTTACTCGACTTTTGAAGCTTTCTTT

d_call: -
v_call: TRBV10-3
j_call: TRBJ2-2
clone_size: once
cdr3_aa: CAISGGSWATNTGELFF
cdr3_nt: TGTGCCATCAGTGGGGGGAGTTGGGCAACGAACACCGGGGAGCTGTTTTTT

d_call: -
v_call: TRBV21-1
j_call: TRBJ1-1
clone_size: few
cdr3_aa: CASSRQLRAGGVNTEAFF
cdr3_nt: TGTGCCAGCAGCAGACAGTTACGGGCAGGGGGCGTTAACACTGAAGCTTTCTTT

d_call: -
v_call: TRBV20-1
j_call: TRBJ2-3
clone_size: few
cdr3_aa: CSARDQGTPGTDTQYF
cdr3_nt: TGCAGTGCTAGAGATCAAGGGACGCCCGGCACAGATACGCAGTATTTT

d_call: TRBD2
v_call: TRBV19
j_call: TRBJ2-5
clone_size: -
cdr3_aa: CASTKTSGPTETQYF
cdr3_nt: TGTGCCAGTACCAAAACTAGCGGCCCTACGGAGACCCAGTACTTC

d_call: -
v_call: TRBV7-9
j_call: TRBJ2-3
clone_size: -
cdr3_aa: CASSERRADTQYF
cdr3_nt: TGTGCCAGCAGCGAACGGCGGGCAGATACGCAGTATTTT

d_call: TRBD2
v_call: TRBV24-1
j_call: TRBJ2-3
clone_size: few
cdr3_aa: CATSDPGLVTDTQYF
cdr3_nt: TGTGCCACCAGTGACCCTGGACTAGTCACAGATACGCAGTATTTT

d_call: -
v_call: TRBV2
j_call: TRBJ1-2
clone_size: once
cdr3_aa: CASRSRSNRNYGYTF
cdr3_nt: TGTGCCAGCAGATCTCGTTCGAACCGAAACTATGGCTACACCTTC

d_call: -
v_call: TRBV11-3
j_call: TRBJ2-2
clone_size: once
cdr3_aa: CASSPTGSSTGELFF
cdr3_nt: TGTGCCAGCAGCCCCACAGGGAGTAGCACCGGGGAGCTGTTTTTT

d_call: TRBD2
v_call: TRBV20-1
j_call: TRBJ2-3
clone_size: few
cdr3_aa: CSARDIAGGTDTQYF
cdr3_nt: TGCAGTGCTAGAGATATAGCGGGGGGGACAGATACGCAGTATTTT

d_call: -
v_call: TRBV12-3/TRBV12-4
j_call: TRBJ2-5
clone_size: -
cdr3_aa: CASSQRQALGYGQYF
cdr3_nt: TGTGCCAGCAGTCAACGACAGGCCCTGGGGTATGGCCAGTACTTC

d_call: TRBD1
v_call: TRBV20-1
j_call: TRBJ2-3
clone_size: -
cdr3_aa: CSARGTGAPDTQYF
cdr3_nt: TGCAGTGCTAGAGGGACAGGGGCCCCGGATACGCAGTATTTT

d_call: -
v_call: TRBV6-1
j_call: TRBJ1-1
clone_size: few
cdr3_aa: CASANTEAFF
cdr3_nt: TGTGCCAGCGCGAACACTGAAGCTTTCTTT

d_call: -
v_call: TRBV5-1
j_call: TRBJ1-6
clone_size: -
cdr3_aa: CASSSGTYNSPLHF
cdr3_nt: TGCGCCAGCAGCTCCGGGACCTATAATTCACCCCTCCACTTT

d_call: -
v_call: TRBV27
j_call: TRBJ1-2
clone_size: medium-sized
cdr3_aa: CASSPLEGYYGYTF
cdr3_nt: TGTGCCAGCAGCCCCTTAGAGGGCTACTATGGCTACACCTTC

d_call: -
v_call: TRBV2
j_call: TRBJ1-1
clone_size: -
cdr3_aa: CASRGLTEAFF
cdr3_nt: TGTGCCAGCAGGGGTCTAACTGAAGCTTTCTTT

d_call: -
v_call: TRBV6-1
j_call: TRBJ2-5
clone_size: few
cdr3_aa: CASSEDPYEETQYF
cdr3_nt: TGTGCCAGCAGTGAAGATCCTTACGAAGAGACCCAGTACTTC

d_call: -
v_call: TRBV10-2
j_call: TRBJ1-1
clone_size: few
cdr3_aa: CASSEFGSTEAFF
cdr3_nt: TGCGCCAGCAGTGAATTTGGCAGCACTGAAGCTTTCTTT

d_call: TRBD1
v_call: TRBV12-3/TRBV12-4
j_call: TRBJ1-5
clone_size: -
cdr3_aa: CASSSGTGGYGNQPQHF
cdr3_nt: TGTGCCAGCAGTTCAGGGACAGGGGGCTATGGCAATCAGCCCCAGCATTTT

d_call: -
v_call: TRBV24-1
j_call: TRBJ2-1
clone_size: -
cdr3_aa: CATRFRDEQFF
cdr3_nt: TGTGCCACCAGATTCCGGGATGAGCAGTTCTTC

d_call: -
v_call: TRBV27
j_call: TRBJ2-2
clone_size: medium-sized
cdr3_aa: CASSGLNTGELFF
cdr3_nt: TGTGCCAGCAGTGGACTGAACACCGGGGAGCTGTTTTTT

d_call: -
v_call: TRBV10-1
j_call: TRBJ2-3
clone_size: few
cdr3_aa: CASSPRTEGNTQYF
cdr3_nt: TGCGCCAGCAGCCCGAGGACCGAAGGGAATACGCAGTATTTT

d_call: TRBD2
v_call: TRBV5-3
j_call: TRBJ2-7
clone_size: -
cdr3_aa: CASSRLAGVRYEQYF
cdr3_nt: TGTGCCAGCTCCAGACTAGCGGGGGTGCGATACGAGCAGTACTTC

d_call: -
v_call: TRBV11-3
j_call: TRBJ2-6
clone_size: few
cdr3_aa: CASSLDRLGAGANVLTF
cdr3_nt: TGTGCCAGCAGCTTAGATCGTCTAGGCGCTGGGGCCAACGTCCTGACTTTC

d_call: -
v_call: TRBV3-1
j_call: TRBJ1-1
clone_size: -
cdr3_aa: CASSLEGRGTEAFF
cdr3_nt: TGTGCCAGCAGCCTCGAAGGCAGGGGCACTGAAGCTTTCTTT

d_call: -
v_call: TRBV6-1
j_call: TRBJ2-5
clone_size: few
cdr3_aa: CASSEFKEVETQYF
cdr3_nt: TGTGCCAGCAGTGAATTTAAGGAGGTGGAGACCCAGTACTTC

d_call: -
v_call: TRBV2
j_call: TRBJ2-5
clone_size: few
cdr3_aa: CASSETRSQETQYF
cdr3_nt: TGTGCCAGCAGTGAAACTAGAAGCCAAGAGACCCAGTACTTC